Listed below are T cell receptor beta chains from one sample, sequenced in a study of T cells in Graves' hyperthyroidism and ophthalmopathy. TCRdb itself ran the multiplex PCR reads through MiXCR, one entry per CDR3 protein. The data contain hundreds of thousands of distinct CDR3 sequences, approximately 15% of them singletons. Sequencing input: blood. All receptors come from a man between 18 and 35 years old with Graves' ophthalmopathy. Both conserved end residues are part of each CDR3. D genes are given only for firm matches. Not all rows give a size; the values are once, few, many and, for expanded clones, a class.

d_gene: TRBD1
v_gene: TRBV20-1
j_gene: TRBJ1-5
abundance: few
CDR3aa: CSARAGGKDQPQHF
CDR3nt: TGCAGTGCTAGAGCAGGGGGAAAGGACCAGCCCCAGCATTTT

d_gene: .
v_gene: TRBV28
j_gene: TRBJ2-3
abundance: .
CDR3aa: CASSPAARAPTDTQYF
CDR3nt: TGTGCCAGCAGCCCTGCGGCCCGTGCGCCCACAGATACGCAGTATTTT

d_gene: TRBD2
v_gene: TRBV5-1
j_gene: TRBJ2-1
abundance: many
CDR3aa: CASSRPTLLAGGPSYNEQFF
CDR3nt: TGCGCCAGCAGCCGCCCTACACTACTAGCGGGAGGACCCTCCTACAATGAGCAGTTCTTC

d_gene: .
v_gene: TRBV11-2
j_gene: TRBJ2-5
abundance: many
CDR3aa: CASSLTLVLQETQYF
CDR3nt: TGTGCCAGCAGCTTAACACTAGTGCTGCAAGAGACCCAGTACTTC

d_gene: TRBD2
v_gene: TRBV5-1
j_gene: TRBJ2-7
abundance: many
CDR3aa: CASSLVAPTSGRYEQYF
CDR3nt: TGCGCCAGCAGCTTGGTGGCCCCGACTAGCGGGAGGTACGAGCAGTACTTC

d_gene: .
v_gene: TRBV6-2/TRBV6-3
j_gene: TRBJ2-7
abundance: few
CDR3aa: CASSYSLGWEQYF
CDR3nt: TGTGCCAGCAGTTACTCCCTGGGGTGGGAGCAGTACTTC

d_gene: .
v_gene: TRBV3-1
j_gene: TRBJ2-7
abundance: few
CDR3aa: CASSQDYGYYEQYF
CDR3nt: TGTGCCAGCAGCCAAGATTACGGTTACTACGAGCAGTACTTC

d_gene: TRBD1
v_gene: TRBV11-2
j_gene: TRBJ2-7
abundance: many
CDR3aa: CASSPPPGQGAYEQYF
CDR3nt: TGTGCCAGCAGCCCCCCGCCGGGACAGGGGGCGTACGAGCAGTACTTC

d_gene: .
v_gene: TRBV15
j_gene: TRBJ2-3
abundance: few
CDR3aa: CATSKNSYTQYF
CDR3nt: TGTGCCACCAGCAAGAACTCCTATACGCAGTATTTT

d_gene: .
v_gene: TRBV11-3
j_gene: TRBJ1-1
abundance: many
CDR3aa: CASSSDKGGRAFF
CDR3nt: TGTGCCAGCAGCTCCGACAAAGGCGGGCGCGCTTTCTTT

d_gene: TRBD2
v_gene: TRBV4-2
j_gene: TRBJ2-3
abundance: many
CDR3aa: CASSQDLSGRGTDTQYF
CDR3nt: TGTGCCAGCAGCCAAGATCTCAGCGGGAGGGGCACAGATACGCAGTATTTT

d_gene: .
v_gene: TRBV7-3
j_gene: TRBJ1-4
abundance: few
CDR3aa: CASSLNAGAGEKLFF
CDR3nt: TGTGCCAGCAGCTTAAACGCAGGGGCGGGGGAAAAACTGTTTTTT

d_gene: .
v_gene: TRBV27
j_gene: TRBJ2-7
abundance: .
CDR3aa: CASSFGATYEQYF
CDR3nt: TGTGCCAGCAGTTTCGGGGCTACCTACGAGCAGTACTTC

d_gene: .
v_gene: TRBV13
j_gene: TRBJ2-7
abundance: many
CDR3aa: CASSEWGSSYEQYF
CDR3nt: TGTGCCAGCAGCGAATGGGGGTCCTCCTACGAGCAGTACTTC

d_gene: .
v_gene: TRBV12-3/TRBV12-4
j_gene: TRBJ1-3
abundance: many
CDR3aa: CASRPTGPSGNTIYF
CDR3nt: TGTGCCAGCAGGCCAACAGGGCCCTCTGGAAACACCATATATTTT

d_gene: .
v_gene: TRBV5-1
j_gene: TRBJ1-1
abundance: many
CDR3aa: CASSLGGAWDTEAFF
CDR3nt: TGCGCCAGCAGCTTGGGTGGGGCTTGGGACACTGAAGCTTTCTTT

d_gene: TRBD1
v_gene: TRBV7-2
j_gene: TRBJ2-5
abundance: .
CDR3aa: CASSPKVPGQGSVQYF
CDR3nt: TGTGCCAGCAGCCCTAAAGTTCCGGGACAGGGATCGGTCCAGTACTTC

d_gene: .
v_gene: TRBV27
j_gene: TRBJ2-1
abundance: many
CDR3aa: CASSQGGRGEQFF
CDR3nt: TGTGCCAGCAGTCAGGGGGGGCGGGGGGAGCAGTTCTTC

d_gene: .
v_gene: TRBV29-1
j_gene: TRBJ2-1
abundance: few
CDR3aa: CSVEETRELNEQFF
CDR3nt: TGCAGCGTTGAAGAAACTCGGGAGCTGAATGAGCAGTTCTTC

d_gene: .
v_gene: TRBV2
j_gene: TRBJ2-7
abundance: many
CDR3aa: CASSFQVLSSYEQYF
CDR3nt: TGTGCCAGCAGTTTTCAGGTCCTCAGCTCCTACGAGCAGTACTTC

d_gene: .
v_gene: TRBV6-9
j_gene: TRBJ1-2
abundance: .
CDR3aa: CASSYTYLDTNGYAF
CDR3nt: TGTGCCAGCAGTTACACCTATCTGGACACAAATGGCTACGCCTTC

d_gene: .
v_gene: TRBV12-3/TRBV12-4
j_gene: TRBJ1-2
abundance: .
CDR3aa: CASSSAQGFYGYTF
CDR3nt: TGTGCCAGCAGTTCCGCACAGGGTTTCTATGGCTACACCTTC

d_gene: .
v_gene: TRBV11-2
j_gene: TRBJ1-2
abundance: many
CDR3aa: CASSSPRGGGYYGYTF
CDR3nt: TGTGCCAGCAGCTCCCCCCGGGGGGGGGGCTACTATGGCTACACCTTC

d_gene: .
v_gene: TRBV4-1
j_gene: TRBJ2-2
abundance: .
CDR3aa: CASRGFNTGELFF
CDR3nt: TGCGCCAGCAGGGGTTTTAACACCGGGGAGCTGTTTTTT

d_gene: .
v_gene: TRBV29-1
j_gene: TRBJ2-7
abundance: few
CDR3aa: CSARSASYEQYF
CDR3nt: TGCAGCGCCCGCTCGGCTTCCTACGAGCAGTACTTC

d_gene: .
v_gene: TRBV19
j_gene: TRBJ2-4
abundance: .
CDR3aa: CAPREAKNIQYF
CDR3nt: TGTGCCCCAAGGGAGGCCAAAAACATTCAGTACTTC

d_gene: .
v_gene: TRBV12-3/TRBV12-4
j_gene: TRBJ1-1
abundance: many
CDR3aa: CASTLVSGESFSLASWTEAFF
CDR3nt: TGTGCCAGCACCCTTGTCTCGGGAGAGAGCTTTTCATTGGCTTCATGGACTGAAGCTTTCTTT

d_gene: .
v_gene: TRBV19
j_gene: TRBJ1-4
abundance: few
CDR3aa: CASSQTSRDIFKKLFF
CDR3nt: TGTGCCAGTAGCCAAACTTCCCGGGACATATTTAAAAAACTGTTTTTT

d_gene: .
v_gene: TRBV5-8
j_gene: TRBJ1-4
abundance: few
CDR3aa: CASSMGEGGEKLFF
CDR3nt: TGTGCCAGCAGCATGGGAGAGGGGGGGGAAAAACTGTTTTTT

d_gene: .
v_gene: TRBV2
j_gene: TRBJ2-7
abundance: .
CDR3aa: CASSEESPGLVPWEQYF
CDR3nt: TGTGCCAGCAGTGAAGAGTCCCCGGGACTCGTCCCGTGGGAGCAGTACTTC

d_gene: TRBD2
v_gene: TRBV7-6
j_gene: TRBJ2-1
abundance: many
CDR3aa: CASSPGTSGGTNEQFF
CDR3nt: TGTGCCAGCAGCCCCGGGACTAGCGGGGGAACAAATGAGCAGTTCTTC

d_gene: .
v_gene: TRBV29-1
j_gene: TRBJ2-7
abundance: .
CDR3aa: CSGVGTGTYEQYF
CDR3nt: TGCAGCGGCGTTGGGACCGGGACCTACGAGCAGTACTTC

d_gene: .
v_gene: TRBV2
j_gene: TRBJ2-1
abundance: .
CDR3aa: CASSTAGSNNEQFF
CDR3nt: TGTGCCAGCAGCACCGCGGGATCCAACAATGAGCAGTTCTTC

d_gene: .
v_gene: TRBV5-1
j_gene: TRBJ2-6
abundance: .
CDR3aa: CASSPAYSGANVLTF
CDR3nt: TGCGCCAGCAGCCCCGCCTACTCTGGGGCCAACGTCCTGACTTTC

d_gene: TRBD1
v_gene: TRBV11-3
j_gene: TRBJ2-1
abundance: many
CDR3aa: CASSPEGADNEQFF
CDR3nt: TGTGCCAGCAGCCCCGAGGGGGCCGACAATGAGCAGTTCTTC

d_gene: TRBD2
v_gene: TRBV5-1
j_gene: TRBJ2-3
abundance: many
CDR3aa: CASSLWTSGSSDTQYF
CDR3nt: TGCGCCAGCAGCTTGTGGACTAGCGGGAGTTCAGATACGCAGTATTTT

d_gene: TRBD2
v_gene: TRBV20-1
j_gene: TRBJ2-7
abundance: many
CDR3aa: CSARGGLAGGISYEQYF
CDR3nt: TGCAGTGCTAGAGGTGGACTAGCGGGAGGTATCTCCTACGAGCAGTACTTC

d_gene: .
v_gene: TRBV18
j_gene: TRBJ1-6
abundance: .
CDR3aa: CASSPRGAWDNSPLHF
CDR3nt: TGTGCCAGCTCACCACGAGGGGCTTGGGATAATTCACCCCTCCACTTT

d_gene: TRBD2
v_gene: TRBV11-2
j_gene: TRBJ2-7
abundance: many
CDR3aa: CASRTIRLAGGYEQYF
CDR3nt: TGTGCCAGCAGGACCATCCGACTAGCGGGAGGGTACGAGCAGTACTTC

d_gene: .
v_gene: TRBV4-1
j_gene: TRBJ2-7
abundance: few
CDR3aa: CVSSQGTAVGNEQYF
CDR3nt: TGCGTCAGCAGCCAAGGGACGGCGGTGGGCAACGAGCAGTACTTC

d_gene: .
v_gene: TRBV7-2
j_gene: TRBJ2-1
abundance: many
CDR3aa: CASSQGAAYNEQFF
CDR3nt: TGTGCCAGCAGCCAGGGTGCTGCTTACAATGAGCAGTTCTTC

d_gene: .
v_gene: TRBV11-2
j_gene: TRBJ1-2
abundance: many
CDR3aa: CASSLDWQGGYTF
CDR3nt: TGTGCCAGCAGCTTAGATTGGCAGGGCGGCTACACCTTC

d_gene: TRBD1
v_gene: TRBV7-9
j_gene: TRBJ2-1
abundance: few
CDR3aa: CASSSYRGSYNEQFF
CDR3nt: TGTGCCAGCAGCTCCTACAGGGGTTCCTACAATGAGCAGTTCTTC

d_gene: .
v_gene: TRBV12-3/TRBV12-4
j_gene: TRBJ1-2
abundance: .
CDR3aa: CASSTFNYGYTF
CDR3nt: TGTGCCAGCAGTACCTTTAACTATGGCTACACCTTC

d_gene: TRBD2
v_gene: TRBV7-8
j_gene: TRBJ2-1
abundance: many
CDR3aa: CASSLDGGAADEQFF
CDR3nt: TGTGCCAGCAGCTTAGACGGGGGGGCCGCGGATGAGCAGTTCTTC

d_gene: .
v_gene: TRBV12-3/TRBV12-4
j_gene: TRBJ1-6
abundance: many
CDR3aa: CASSLYFGNSPLHF
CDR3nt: TGTGCCAGCAGTTTATATTTTGGGAATTCACCCCTCCACTTT

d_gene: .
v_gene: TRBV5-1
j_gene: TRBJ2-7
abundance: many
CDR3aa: CASSLGAALTYEQYF
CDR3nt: TGCGCCAGCAGCTTGGGTGCAGCCTTAACCTACGAGCAGTACTTC

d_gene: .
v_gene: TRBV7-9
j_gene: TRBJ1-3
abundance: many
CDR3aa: CASRPQNSGNTIYF
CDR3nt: TGTGCCAGCAGGCCTCAAAACTCTGGAAACACCATATATTTT

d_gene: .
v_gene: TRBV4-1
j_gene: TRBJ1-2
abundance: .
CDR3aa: CASSQDSGPYGYTF
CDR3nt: TGCGCCAGCAGCCAAGATTCGGGACCCTATGGCTACACCTTC

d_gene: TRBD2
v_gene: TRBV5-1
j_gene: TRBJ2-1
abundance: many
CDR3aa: CASSRLAGGPPYNEQFF
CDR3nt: TGCGCCAGCAGTAGGCTAGCGGGAGGGCCACCCTACAATGAGCAGTTCTTC

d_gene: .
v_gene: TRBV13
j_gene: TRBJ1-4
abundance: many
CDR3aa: CASSQSPANEKLFF
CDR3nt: TGTGCCAGCAGCCAGTCCCCGGCTAATGAAAAACTGTTTTTT

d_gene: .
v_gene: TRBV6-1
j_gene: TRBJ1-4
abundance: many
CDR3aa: CASGLPPGQSANEKLFF
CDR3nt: TGTGCCAGCGGACTACCCCCCGGACAGAGTGCGAATGAAAAACTGTTTTTT

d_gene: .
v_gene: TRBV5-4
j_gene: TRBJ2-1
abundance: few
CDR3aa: CASSLGGGGTYNEQFF
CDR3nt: TGTGCCAGCAGCTTGGGGGGGGGCGGGACCTACAATGAGCAGTTCTTC

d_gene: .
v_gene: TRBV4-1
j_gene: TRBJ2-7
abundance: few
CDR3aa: CASSQDSVYEQYF
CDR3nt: TGCGCCAGCAGCCAAGATAGCGTGTACGAGCAGTACTTC

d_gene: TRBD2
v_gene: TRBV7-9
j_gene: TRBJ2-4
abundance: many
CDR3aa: CASSLLGSGINIQYF
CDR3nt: TGTGCCAGCAGCTTACTGGGTAGCGGGATTAACATTCAGTACTTC

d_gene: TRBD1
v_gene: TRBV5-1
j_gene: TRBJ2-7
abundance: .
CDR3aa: CASSLAGGQGERGEQYF
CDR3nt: TGCGCCAGCAGCTTGGCCGGAGGACAGGGGGAAAGGGGCGAGCAGTACTTC

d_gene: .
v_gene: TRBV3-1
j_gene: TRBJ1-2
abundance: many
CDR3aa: CASSPSGTPVYGYTF
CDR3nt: TGTGCCAGCAGCCCTAGCGGGACACCGGTCTATGGCTACACCTTC

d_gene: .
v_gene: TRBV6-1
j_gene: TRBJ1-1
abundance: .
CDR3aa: CASSELVGLSTEAFF
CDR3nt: TGTGCCAGCAGTGAACTGGTAGGGTTGAGTACTGAAGCTTTCTTT

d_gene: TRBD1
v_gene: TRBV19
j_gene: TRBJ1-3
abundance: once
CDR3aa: CASSIGTGFGNTIYF
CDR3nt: TGTGCCAGTAGTATTGGGACAGGGTTTGGAAACACCATATATTTT

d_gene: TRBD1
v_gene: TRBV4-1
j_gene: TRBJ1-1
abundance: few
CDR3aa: CASSQDRQGALGTEAFF
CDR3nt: TGCGCCAGCAGCCAAGATAGACAGGGGGCTTTAGGCACTGAAGCTTTCTTT